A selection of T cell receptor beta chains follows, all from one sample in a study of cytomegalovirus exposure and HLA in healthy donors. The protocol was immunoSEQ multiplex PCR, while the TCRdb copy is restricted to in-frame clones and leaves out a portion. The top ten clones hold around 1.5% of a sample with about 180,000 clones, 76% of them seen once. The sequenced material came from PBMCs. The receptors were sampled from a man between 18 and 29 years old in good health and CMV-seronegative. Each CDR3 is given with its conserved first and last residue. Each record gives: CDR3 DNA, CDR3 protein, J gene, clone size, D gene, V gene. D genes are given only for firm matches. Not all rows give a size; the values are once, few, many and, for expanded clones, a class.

CDR3 DNA: TGTGCCAGCAGTCCCGAGGGCTATGAGCAGTTCTTC
CDR3 protein: CASSPEGYEQFF
J gene: TRBJ2-1
clone size: -
D gene: -
V gene: TRBV7-2

CDR3 DNA: TGTGCCTGGAGTGTACTTAATAGCGGAGAGCAGTACTTC
CDR3 protein: CAWSVLNSGEQYF
J gene: TRBJ2-7
clone size: -
D gene: -
V gene: TRBV30

CDR3 DNA: TGTGCCTGGACTCACCCCCGGGGGGGTGTGGGCAATCAGCCCCAGCATTTT
CDR3 protein: CAWTHPRGGVGNQPQHF
J gene: TRBJ1-5
clone size: few
D gene: -
V gene: TRBV30

CDR3 DNA: TGTGCCAGCACCTTGACAGGGGGCCCTGAAGCTTTCTTT
CDR3 protein: CASTLTGGPEAFF
J gene: TRBJ1-1
clone size: -
D gene: TRBD1
V gene: TRBV5-6

CDR3 DNA: TGTGCCAGCAGCTTGTTCGATGGGGCCGGTGAGACCCAGTACTTC
CDR3 protein: CASSLFDGAGETQYF
J gene: TRBJ2-5
clone size: -
D gene: -
V gene: TRBV5-6

CDR3 DNA: TGTGCCAGTACGAGTAAGCTTTTAGACGAGCAGTACTTC
CDR3 protein: CASTSKLLDEQYF
J gene: TRBJ2-7
clone size: -
D gene: -
V gene: TRBV19

CDR3 DNA: TGTGCCAGTAGTATAGGGGCAGTCTCCTACGAGCAGTACTTC
CDR3 protein: CASSIGAVSYEQYF
J gene: TRBJ2-7
clone size: few
D gene: -
V gene: TRBV19

CDR3 DNA: TGCGCCAGCAGGGGGGACAGGGACCAGCCCCAGCATTTT
CDR3 protein: CASRGDRDQPQHF
J gene: TRBJ1-5
clone size: -
D gene: TRBD1
V gene: TRBV5-1

CDR3 DNA: TGTGCCAGCAGCGAGGGGGGGAGGAGGCAACAGCCCCAGCATTTT
CDR3 protein: CASSEGGRRQQPQHF
J gene: TRBJ1-5
clone size: -
D gene: -
V gene: TRBV9

CDR3 DNA: TGTGCCAGCAGCTTAGAGGGCAGGGGTACTGAAGCTTTCTTT
CDR3 protein: CASSLEGRGTEAFF
J gene: TRBJ1-1
clone size: -
D gene: -
V gene: TRBV11-2

CDR3 DNA: TGTGCCTGGAGTGTAGGTGCAGGGGAAGAGACCCAGTACTTC
CDR3 protein: CAWSVGAGEETQYF
J gene: TRBJ2-5
clone size: -
D gene: -
V gene: TRBV30

CDR3 DNA: TGTGCCAGCAGTTCGGCAGGGGGCCTTTTCTCTGGAAACACCATATATTTT
CDR3 protein: CASSSAGGLFSGNTIYF
J gene: TRBJ1-3
clone size: few
D gene: TRBD1
V gene: TRBV27

CDR3 DNA: TGTGCCAGCAGCTCTGGGCGGGCAGATACGCAGTATTTT
CDR3 protein: CASSSGRADTQYF
J gene: TRBJ2-3
clone size: -
D gene: -
V gene: TRBV7-3

CDR3 DNA: TGTGCCAGCAACCTGGGACAGGGGCGAAACACCATATATTTT
CDR3 protein: CASNLGQGRNTIYF
J gene: TRBJ1-3
clone size: few
D gene: TRBD1
V gene: TRBV2

CDR3 DNA: TGTGCCAGCAGCGTAGCCGAGGGATCTCCCATCGAGCAGTACTTC
CDR3 protein: CASSVAEGSPIEQYF
J gene: TRBJ2-7
clone size: once
D gene: -
V gene: TRBV9

CDR3 DNA: TGTGCCAGCAGCCCGGGATTTTCACGGAGTAACACTGAAGCTTTCTTT
CDR3 protein: CASSPGFSRSNTEAFF
J gene: TRBJ1-1
clone size: -
D gene: -
V gene: TRBV7-2